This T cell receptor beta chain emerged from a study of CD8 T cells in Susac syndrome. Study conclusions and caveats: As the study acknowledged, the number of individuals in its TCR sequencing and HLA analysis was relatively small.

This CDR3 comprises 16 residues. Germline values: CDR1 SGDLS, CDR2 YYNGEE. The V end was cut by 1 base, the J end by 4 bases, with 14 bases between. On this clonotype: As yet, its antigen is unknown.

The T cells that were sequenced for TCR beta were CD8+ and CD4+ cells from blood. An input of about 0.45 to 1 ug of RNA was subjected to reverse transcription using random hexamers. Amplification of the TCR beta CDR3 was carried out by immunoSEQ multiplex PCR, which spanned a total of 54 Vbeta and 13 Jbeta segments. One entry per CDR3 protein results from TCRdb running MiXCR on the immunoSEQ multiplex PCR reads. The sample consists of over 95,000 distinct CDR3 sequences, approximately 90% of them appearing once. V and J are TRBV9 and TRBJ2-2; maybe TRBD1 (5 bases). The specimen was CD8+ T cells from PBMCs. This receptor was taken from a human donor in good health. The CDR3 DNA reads TGTGCCAGCAGCGTATCACCGGCAGGGATCACCGGGGAGCTGTTTTTT. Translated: CASSVSPAGITGELFF.